The source of this T cell receptor beta chain is a study of T-cell memory formation after mild COVID-19. On the study more broadly: TCR clustering was largely donor specific.

TCRdb redid the calling of the 5' RACE reads with MiXCR, one entry per CDR3 protein. Among 350,000 to 450,000 distinct CDR3 sequences, around 27% were seen once, and the ten largest hold about 13%. The CDR3 has 18 residues. CDR1 is KGHDR, CDR2 SFDVKD, per germline. Trimming stripped 3 bases from V and 4 bases from J, with 21 bases between. This sequence originates from an adult woman who had mild COVID-19 (a few samples of this study predate the infection). Cell type and time point are not known. The specimen sequenced was PBMCs or a T cell subset sorted from them (not recorded which). The rearrangement links TRBV24-1 to TRBJ2-1, with D possibly matching TRBD1 (6 bases). The CDR3 sequence: CATSDIRLGTGNYNEQFF. Here the CDR3 DNA reads TGTGCCACCAGTGATATACGTCTGGGAACAGGGAATTACAATGAGCAGTTCTTC.